Presented here are 5 T cell receptor beta chains from one specimen sequenced in a study of blood T cell repertoires in COVID-19. Assay used: immunoSEQ multiplex PCR; TCRdb lists only in-frame clones, some missing. The sample comprises about 160,000 clones, over 80% of which are singletons, and under 3.5% rests with the top ten. Sequenced input: peripheral blood. The receptors were sampled from a woman between 55 and 75 years old with acute or convalescent COVID-19.

The rearrangement uses TRBV2 and TRBJ1-5; D may be TRBD1 (5 bases). Between the trimmed V and J ends, which lost 7 bases and 0 bases, there was a span of 13 bases. This CDR3 is 15 amino acids long. CDR1 and CDR2 from the germline V gene are SNHLY and FYNNEI. This CDR3 reads CASKWGDFSNQPQHF. The CDR3, as DNA: TGTGCCAGCAAATGGGGGGATTTTAGCAATCAGCCCCAGCATTTT. Full variable domain (missing parts from reference TRBV2 and TRBJ1-5): EPEVTQTPSHQVTQMGQEVILRCVPISNHLYFYWYRQILGQKVEFLVSFYNNEISEKSEIFDDQFSVERPDGSNFTLKIRSTKLEDSAMYFCASKWGDFSNQPQHFGDGTRLSIL.

V usage is TRBV6-5 and J usage is TRBJ1-2, with D possibly TRBD1 on 6 matching bases. The CDR3 is 13 amino acids. Germline loops: CDR1 MNHEY, CDR2 SVGAGI. V shed 6 bases and J shed 2 bases, with 10 bases lying between them. CDR3 protein: CASRATGNYGYTF. The CDR3 bases are TGTGCCAGCAGGGCTACAGGGAACTATGGCTACACCTTC.

The chain links TRBV10-2 to TRBJ1-5; D unresolved. Germline CDR1 is WSHSY and CDR2 is SAAADI. The CDR3 consists of 16 residues. Trimming shortened V by 6 bases and J by 3 bases, and 18 bases separated the two germline ends. Here the CDR3 DNA reads TGCGCCAGCAGCCCGTCTGGGAGTGTTCTCAATCAGCCCCAGCATTTT. The encoded protein is CASSPSGSVLNQPQHF.

The DNA of the CDR3 is TGTGCCAGCTCAGCAGGGTTGTCAGAGACCCAGTACTTC. Translation gives CASSAGLSETQYF. The chain uses TRBV18 and TRBJ2-5; TRBD1 is a possible D gene (5 bases). Germline lookup yields CDR1 KGHSH and CDR2 LQKENI. The CDR3 runs 13 residues. V lost 5 bases and J 4 bases, leaving 11 bases between the germline ends.

V gene TRBV30 combines with J gene TRBJ1-1; D uncertain. Germline V lookup: CDR1 GTSNPN, CDR2 SVGIG (reference sequence). The CDR3 runs to 14 residues. The V end lost 6 bases, the J end lost 0 bases, and 14 bases lay between the germline ends. CDR3 nucleotides: TGTGCCTGTGCACCCAGGTTCATGAACACTGAAGCTTTCTTT. This sequence encodes CACAPRFMNTEAFF.